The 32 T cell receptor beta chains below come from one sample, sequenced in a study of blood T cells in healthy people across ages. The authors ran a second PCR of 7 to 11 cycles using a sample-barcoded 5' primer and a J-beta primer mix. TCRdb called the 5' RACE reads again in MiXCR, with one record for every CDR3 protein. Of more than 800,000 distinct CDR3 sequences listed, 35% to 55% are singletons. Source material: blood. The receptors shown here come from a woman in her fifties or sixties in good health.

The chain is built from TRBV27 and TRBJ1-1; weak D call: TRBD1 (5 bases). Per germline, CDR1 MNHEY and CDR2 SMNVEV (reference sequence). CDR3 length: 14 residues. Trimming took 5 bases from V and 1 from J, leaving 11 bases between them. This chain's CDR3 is CASSARGQNTEAFF. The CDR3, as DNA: TGTGCCAGCAGTGCCCGTGGACAGAACACTGAAGCTTTCTTT.

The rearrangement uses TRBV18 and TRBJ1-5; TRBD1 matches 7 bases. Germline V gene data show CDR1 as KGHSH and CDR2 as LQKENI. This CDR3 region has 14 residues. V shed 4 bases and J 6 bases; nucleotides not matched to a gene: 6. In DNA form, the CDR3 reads TGTGCCAGCTCACTACAGGGGCCGGGTCAGCCCCAGCATTTT. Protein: CASSLQGPGQPQHF. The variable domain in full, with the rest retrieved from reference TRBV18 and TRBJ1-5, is NAGVMQNPRHLVRRRGQEARLRCSPMKGHSHVYWYRQLPEEGLKFMVYLQKENIIDESGMPKERFSAEFPKEGPSILRIQQVVRGDSAAYFCASSLQGPGQPQHFGDGTRLSIL.

CDR3 in DNA: TGTGCCAGCAGTTTATCCGGGACTAGCGGTCGCCCACGAAACAATGAGCAGTACTTC. Amino acids: CASSLSGTSGRPRNNEQYF. The gene calls are TRBV6-5 and TRBJ2-5; TRBD2 aligns across 11 bases. Trimming removed 4 bases from V and 11 bases from J; junction bases left unmatched: 24. CDR3 length: 19 residues. The germline V gene has CDR1 MNHEY and CDR2 SVGAGI.

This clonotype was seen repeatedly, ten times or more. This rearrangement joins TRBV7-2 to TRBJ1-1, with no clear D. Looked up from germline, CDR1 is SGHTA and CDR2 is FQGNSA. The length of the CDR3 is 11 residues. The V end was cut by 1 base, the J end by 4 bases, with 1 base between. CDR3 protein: CASSLVTEAFF. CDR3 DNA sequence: TGTGCCAGCAGCTTAGTCACTGAAGCTTTCTTT.

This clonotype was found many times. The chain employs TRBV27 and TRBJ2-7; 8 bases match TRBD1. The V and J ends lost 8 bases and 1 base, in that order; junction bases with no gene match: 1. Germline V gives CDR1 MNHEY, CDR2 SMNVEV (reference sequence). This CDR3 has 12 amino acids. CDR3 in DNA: TGTGCCAGCGGGACAGGATCCTACGAGCAGTACTTC. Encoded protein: CASGTGSYEQYF.

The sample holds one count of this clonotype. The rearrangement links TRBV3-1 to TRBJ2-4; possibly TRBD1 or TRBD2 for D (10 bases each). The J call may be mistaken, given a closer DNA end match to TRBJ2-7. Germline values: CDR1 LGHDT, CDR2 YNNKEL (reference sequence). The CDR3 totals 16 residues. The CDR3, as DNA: TGTGCCAGCAACCAGCGGGGGGGACAGGGGAGAAACGAGCAGTACTTC. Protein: CASNQRGGQGRNEQYF.

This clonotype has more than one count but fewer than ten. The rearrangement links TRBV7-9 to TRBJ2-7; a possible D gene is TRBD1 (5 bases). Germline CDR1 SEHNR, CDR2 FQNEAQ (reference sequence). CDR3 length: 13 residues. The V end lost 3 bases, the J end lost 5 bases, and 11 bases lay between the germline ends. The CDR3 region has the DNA TGTGCCAGCAGCTTGCTTACAGGCAACGAGCAGTACTTC. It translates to CASSLLTGNEQYF.

This CDR3 is CASSPPLAGGRNEQFF. In DNA, the CDR3 is TGTGCCAGCAGTCCCCCTCTGGCGGGAGGGCGGAATGAGCAGTTCTTC. This sequence joins TRBV27 and TRBJ2-1; 9 nucleotides align to TRBD2. CDR3 length: 16 amino acids. The germline CDR1 and CDR2 sequences are MNHEY and SMNVEV (reference sequence). V shed 5 bases and J 7 bases; nucleotides not matched to a gene: 12.

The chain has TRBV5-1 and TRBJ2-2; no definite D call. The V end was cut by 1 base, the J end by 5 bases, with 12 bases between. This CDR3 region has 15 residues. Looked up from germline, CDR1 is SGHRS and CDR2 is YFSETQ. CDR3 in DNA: TGCGCCAGCAGCTTGTTGACAATGGGGACCGGGGAGCTGTTTTTT. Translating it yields CASSLLTMGTGELFF.

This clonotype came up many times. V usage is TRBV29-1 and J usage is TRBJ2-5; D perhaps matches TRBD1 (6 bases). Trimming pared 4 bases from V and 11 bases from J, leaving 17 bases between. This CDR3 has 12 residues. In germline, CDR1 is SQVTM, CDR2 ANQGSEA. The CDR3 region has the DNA TGCAGCGTTGTTAGCAGGGGTGAGGAGCAGTACTTC. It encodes CSVVSRGEEQYF.

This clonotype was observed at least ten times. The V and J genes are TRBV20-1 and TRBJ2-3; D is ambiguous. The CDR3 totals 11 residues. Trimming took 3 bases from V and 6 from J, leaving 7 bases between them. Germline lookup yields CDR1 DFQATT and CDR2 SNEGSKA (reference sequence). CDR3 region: CSASAADTQYF. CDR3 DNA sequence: TGCAGTGCTAGTGCCGCGGATACGCAGTATTTT.

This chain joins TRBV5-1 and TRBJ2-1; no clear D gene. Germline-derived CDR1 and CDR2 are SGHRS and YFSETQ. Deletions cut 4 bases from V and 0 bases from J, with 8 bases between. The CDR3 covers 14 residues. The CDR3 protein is CASSPESSYNEQFF. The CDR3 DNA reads TGCGCCAGCAGCCCTGAGAGCTCCTACAATGAGCAGTTCTTC.

The CDR3 DNA sequence: TGCAGTTGGCGGGCGACTAGCTTCTACGAGCAGTACTTC. It yields the protein CSWRATSFYEQYF. The chain combines TRBV20-1 with TRBJ2-7, with 7 bases identical to TRBD2. V lost 8 bases and J lost 3; bases outside the gene matches: 10. The CDR3 has 13 amino acids. Germline CDR1 reads DFQATT; CDR2 reads SNEGSKA (reference sequence).

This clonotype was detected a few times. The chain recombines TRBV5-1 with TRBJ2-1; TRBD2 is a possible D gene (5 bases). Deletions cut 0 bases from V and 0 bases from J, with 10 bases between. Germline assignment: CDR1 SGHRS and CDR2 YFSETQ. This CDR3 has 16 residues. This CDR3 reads CASSLAPADSYNEQFF. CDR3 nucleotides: TGCGCCAGCAGCTTGGCTCCAGCGGACTCCTACAATGAGCAGTTCTTC.

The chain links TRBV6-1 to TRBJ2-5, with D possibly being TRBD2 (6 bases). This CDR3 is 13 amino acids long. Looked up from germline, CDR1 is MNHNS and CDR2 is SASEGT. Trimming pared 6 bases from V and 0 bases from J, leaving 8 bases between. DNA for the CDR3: TGTGCCAGCAGAGGAGGGTACCAAGAGACCCAGTACTTC. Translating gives CASRGGYQETQYF.

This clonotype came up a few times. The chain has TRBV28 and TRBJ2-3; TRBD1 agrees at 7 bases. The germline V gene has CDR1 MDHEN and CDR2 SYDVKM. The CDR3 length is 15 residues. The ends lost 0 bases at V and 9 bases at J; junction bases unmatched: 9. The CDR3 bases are TGTGCCAGCAGTTTATGGGGGACAGCCGACGGGACGCAGTATTTT. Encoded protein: CASSLWGTADGTQYF.

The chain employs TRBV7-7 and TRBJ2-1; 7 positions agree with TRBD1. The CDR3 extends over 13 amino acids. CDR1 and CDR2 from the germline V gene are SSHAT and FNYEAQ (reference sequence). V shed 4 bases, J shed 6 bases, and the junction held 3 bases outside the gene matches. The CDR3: CASSSDRANEQFF. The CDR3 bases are TGTGCCAGCAGCTCCGACAGGGCCAATGAGCAGTTCTTC.

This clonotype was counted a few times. CDR3 in amino acids: CASRMAGGYGYTF. In DNA form, the CDR3 reads TGTGCCAGCAGAATGGCAGGGGGCTATGGCTACACCTTC. V is TRBV12-3 or TRBV12-4 and J is TRBJ1-2; 7 nucleotides line up with TRBD1. The junction had 5 bases not matched to a gene; V was cut back by 6 bases and J by 4 bases. This CDR3 comprises 13 residues.

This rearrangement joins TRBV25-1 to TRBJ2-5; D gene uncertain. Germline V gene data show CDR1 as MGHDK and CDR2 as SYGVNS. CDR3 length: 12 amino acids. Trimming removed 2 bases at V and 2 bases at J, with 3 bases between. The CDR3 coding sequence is TGTGCCAGCAGTGAACTTCAAGAGACCCAGTACTTC. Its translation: CASSELQETQYF.

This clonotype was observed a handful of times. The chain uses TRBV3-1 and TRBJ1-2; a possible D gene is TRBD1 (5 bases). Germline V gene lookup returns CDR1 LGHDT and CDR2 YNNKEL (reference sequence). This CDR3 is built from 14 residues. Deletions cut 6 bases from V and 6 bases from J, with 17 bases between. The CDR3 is CASSPDLQANGYTF. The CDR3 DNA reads TGTGCCAGCAGTCCCGACCTACAGGCTAATGGCTACACCTTC.

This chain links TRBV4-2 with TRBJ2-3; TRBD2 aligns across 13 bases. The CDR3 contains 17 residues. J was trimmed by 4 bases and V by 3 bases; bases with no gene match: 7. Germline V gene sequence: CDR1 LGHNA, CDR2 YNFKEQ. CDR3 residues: CASSQASGLAGADTQYF. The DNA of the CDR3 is TGTGCCAGCAGCCAGGCCTCAGGACTAGCGGGAGCAGATACGCAGTATTTT.

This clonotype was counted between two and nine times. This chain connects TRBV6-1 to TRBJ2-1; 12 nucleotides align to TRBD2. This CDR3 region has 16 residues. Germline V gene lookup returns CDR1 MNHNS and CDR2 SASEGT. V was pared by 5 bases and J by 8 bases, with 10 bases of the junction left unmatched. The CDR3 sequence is CASSPRSLAGGYEQFF. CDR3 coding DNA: TGTGCCAGCAGTCCCAGAAGTCTAGCGGGAGGGTATGAGCAGTTCTTC.

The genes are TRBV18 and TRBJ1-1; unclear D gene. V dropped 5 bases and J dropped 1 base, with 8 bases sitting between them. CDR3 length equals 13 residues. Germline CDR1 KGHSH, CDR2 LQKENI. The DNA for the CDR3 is TGTGCCAGCTCATCTCAGTGGAACACTGAAGCTTTCTTT. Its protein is CASSSQWNTEAFF.

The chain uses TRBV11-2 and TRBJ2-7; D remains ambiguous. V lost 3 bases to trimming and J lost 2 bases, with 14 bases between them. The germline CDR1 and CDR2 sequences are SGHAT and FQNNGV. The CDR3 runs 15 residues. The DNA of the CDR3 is TGTGCCAGCAGCTTTTTTCCCCCGCCCCCCTACGAGCAGTACTTC. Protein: CASSFFPPPPYEQYF. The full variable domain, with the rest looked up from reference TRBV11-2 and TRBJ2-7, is EAGVAQSPRYKIIEKRQSVAFWCNPISGHATLYWYQQILGQGPKLLIQFQNNGVVDDSQLPKDRFSAERLKGVDSTLKIQPAKLEDSAVYLCASSFFPPPPYEQYFGPGTRLTVT.

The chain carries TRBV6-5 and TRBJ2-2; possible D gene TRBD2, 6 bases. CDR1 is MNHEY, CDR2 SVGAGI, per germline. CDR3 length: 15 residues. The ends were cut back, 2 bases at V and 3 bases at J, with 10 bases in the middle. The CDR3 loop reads CASSYTGRDTGELFF. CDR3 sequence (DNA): TGTGCCAGCAGTTACACCGGGAGAGACACCGGGGAGCTGTTTTTT.

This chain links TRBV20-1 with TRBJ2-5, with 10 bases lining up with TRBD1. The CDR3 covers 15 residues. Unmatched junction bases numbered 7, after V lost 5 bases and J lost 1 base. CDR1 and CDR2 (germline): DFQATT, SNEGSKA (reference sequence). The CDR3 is CSAGPRTGGQETQYF. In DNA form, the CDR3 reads TGCAGTGCTGGCCCCCGGACAGGGGGCCAAGAGACCCAGTACTTC.

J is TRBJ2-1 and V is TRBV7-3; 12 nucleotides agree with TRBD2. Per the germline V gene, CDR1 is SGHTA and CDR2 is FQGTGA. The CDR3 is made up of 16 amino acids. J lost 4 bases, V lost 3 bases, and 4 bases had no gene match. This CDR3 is CASSFLAGGGYNEQFF. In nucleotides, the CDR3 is TGTGCCAGCAGCTTTCTAGCGGGAGGGGGATACAATGAGCAGTTCTTC.

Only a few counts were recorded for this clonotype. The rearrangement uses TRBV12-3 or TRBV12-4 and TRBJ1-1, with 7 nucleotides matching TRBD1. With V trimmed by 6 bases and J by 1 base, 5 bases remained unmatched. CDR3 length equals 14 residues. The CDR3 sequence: CASRVGGENTEAFF. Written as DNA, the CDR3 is TGTGCCAGCAGAGTAGGGGGCGAGAACACTGAAGCTTTCTTT.

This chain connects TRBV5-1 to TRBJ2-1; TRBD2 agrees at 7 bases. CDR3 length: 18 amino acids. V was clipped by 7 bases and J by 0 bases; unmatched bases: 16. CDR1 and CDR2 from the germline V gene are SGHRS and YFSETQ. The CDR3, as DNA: TGCGCCAGCCTATTGGGGCGGACTAGTGGAAGCTCCTACAATGAGCAGTTCTTC. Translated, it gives CASLLGRTSGSSYNEQFF.

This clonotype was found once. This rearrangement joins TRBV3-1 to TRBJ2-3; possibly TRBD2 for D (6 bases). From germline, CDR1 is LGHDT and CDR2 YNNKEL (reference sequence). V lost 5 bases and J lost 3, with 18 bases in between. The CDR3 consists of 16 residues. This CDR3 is CASSKKARTMTDTQYF. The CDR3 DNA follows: TGTGCCAGCAGCAAGAAGGCCCGGACTATGACAGATACGCAGTATTTT.

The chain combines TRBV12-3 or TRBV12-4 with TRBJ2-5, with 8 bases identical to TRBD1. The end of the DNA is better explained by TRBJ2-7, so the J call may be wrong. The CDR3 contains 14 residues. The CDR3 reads CASSPGQAGYEQYF. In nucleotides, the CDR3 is TGTGCCAGCAGTCCGGGACAGGCGGGCTACGAGCAGTACTTC.

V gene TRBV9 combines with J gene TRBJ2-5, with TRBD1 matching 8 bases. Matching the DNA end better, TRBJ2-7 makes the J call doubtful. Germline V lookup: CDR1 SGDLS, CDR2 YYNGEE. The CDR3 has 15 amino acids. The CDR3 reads CASSVEPGGKCEQYF. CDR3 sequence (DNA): TGTGCCAGCAGCGTAGAGCCAGGGGGCAAGTGCGAGCAGTACTTC.